Listed below are T cell receptor beta chains from one sample, sequenced in a study of T-cell memory formation after mild COVID-19. TCRdb re-analysed the 5' RACE reads in MiXCR, keeping a single row per CDR3 protein. The sample shows 250,000 to 300,000 distinct CDR3 sequences, 15% to 20% of them seen only once. The sample comprised PBMCs or a T cell subset sorted from them (not recorded which). The receptors here all came from a man between 18 and 35 years old who had mild COVID-19 (a few samples of this study predate the infection). Cell type and time point are not known. CDR3s include the opening cysteine and the closing phenylalanine or tryptophan. A D gene is named only where the DNA matches it firmly.

>TRBV5-1|TRBD2|16
CASSLLKSSGGGEQFF
>TRBV6-5|NA|19
CASSTIGSTSGQRTDTQYF
>TRBV5-1|TRBD1|13
CASSDRGYNEQFF
>TRBV5-1|NA|13
CASTLQENTEAFF
>TRBV6-5|NA|14
CASSYSGRFTEAFF
>TRBV12-3/TRBV12-4|NA|13
CASSEGYQETQYF
>TRBV9|NA|13
CASSVHGSYEQYF
>TRBV10-3|NA|13
CAITSLGENEQFF
>TRBV7-2|NA|15
CASSLGGTEGYEQYF
>TRBV20-1|TRBD1|13
CSARTGEGSPLHF
>TRBV2|NA|11
CASRGQVILTF
>TRBV6-5|NA|16
CASSPRTVGGNSPLHF
>TRBV11-1|NA|15
CASSLLGSSTDTQYF
>TRBV12-3/TRBV12-4|NA|14
CASSLSHSNQPQHF
>TRBV6-5|TRBD2|15
CASSYSLAGVETQYF
>TRBV4-3|NA|14
CASSQVHGSGGYTF
>TRBV12-3/TRBV12-4|NA|12
CASARGTGELFF
>TRBV5-6|NA|13
CASSLVASETQYF
>TRBV7-8|TRBD1|14
CASSSTGQVLGYTF
>TRBV12-3/TRBV12-4|NA|14
CASTAGGRWTEALF
>TRBV27|NA|14
CASSPGSFQTGAFF
>TRBV21-1|NA|12
CASGGCGDTQYF
>TRBV7-3|NA|14
CASRGQGNTGELFF
>TRBV20-1|NA|12
CSAKDGNYGYTF
>TRBV29-1|NA|14
CSVTTRLNTDTQYF
>TRBV20-1|TRBD2|14
CSAKAGGPLDTQYF
>TRBV5-1|TRBD1|16
CASSPMLRQGAETQYF
>TRBV3-1|TRBD2|15
CASSQSASGGYEQFF
>TRBV7-9|NA|13
CASSRPRSTTQYF
>TRBV20-1|TRBD2|16
CSAGPIVAGGTGELFF
>TRBV4-3|NA|17
CASSQDLPGSGANVLTF
>TRBV7-2|NA|14
CASSGAGNYNEQFF
>TRBV7-2|NA|13
CASSLSENTEAFF
>TRBV6-5|TRBD2|14
CASRIAGGRYEQYF
>TRBV9|TRBD2|16
CASSVAGGRGTDTQYF